The 21 T cell receptor beta chains below all came from one sample that was sequenced in a study of cytomegalovirus exposure and HLA in healthy donors (dated by TCRdb to about 2017). Library creation used the immunoSEQ multiplex PCR assay. The multiplex PCR relied on a mix of 60 forward primers for TCR Vbeta segments and 13 reverse primers for TCR Jbeta segments. TCRdb took this table from immuneACCESS and kept in-frame rearrangements with V and J called. Such tables lack part of the clones; where checked against another copy, unresolved V genes explain under half of the gap, and the rest is unexplained. This sample comprises 150,000 to 200,000 clones, more than 60% of them detected only once. The ten largest make up about 4.4% of the sample. Sequenced sample: PBMCs. All receptors derive from a man aged 40-50 years in good health and CMV-seronegative.

The chain recombines TRBV2 with TRBJ1-1; D might be TRBD1 (5 bases). CDR1 is SNHLY and CDR2 is FYNNEI in the germline V gene. This CDR3 is 11 amino acids long. The V end was cut by 3 bases, the J end by 11 bases, with 10 bases between. DNA of the CDR3: TGTGCCAGCAGTGAGGGCGGGGCGGCTTTCTTT. This gives the protein CASSEGGAAFF.

In this sample, this clone turned up once. This chain joins TRBV5-6 and TRBJ2-7, with 7 bases matching TRBD2. The CDR3 extends over 15 amino acids. Per germline, CDR1 SGHDT and CDR2 YYEEEE. V was clipped by 4 bases and J by 6 bases; unmatched bases: 13. CDR3 DNA sequence: TGTGCCAGCAGCCAGGACCGTGGGGGGGTTTCCGAGCAGTACTTC. Its translation is CASSQDRGGVSEQYF.

A note on this clone: This sample also contains other DNA sequences that code for the same CDR3. The chain links TRBV28 to TRBJ2-7; no reliable D call. Germline values: CDR1 MDHEN, CDR2 SYDVKM. The V end lost 6 bases, the J end lost 2 bases, and 5 bases lay between the germline ends. This CDR3 is built from 11 residues. The CDR3 protein is CASSPAYEQYF. The CDR3 nucleotides are TGTGCCAGCAGCCCTGCCTACGAGCAGTACTTC.

V gene TRBV12-5 combines with J gene TRBJ2-7; the match to TRBD1 covers 7 bases. V lost 1 base to trimming and J lost 3 bases; unmatched junction nucleotides: 3. The CDR3 extends over 14 amino acids. Germline-derived CDR1 and CDR2 are LGHNT and FRNRAP. This chain's CDR3 is CASGLGTGGYEQYF. CDR3 nucleotides: TGTGCTAGTGGTTTGGGGACAGGTGGCTACGAGCAGTACTTC.

The gene calls are TRBV29-1 and TRBJ2-7; 8 bases align to TRBD2. The CDR3 length is 13 residues. The junction had 8 bases not matched to a gene; V was cut back by 3 bases and J by 7 bases. The germline gives CDR1 SQVTM, CDR2 ANQGSEA. The CDR3, as DNA: TGCAGCGTTGATCGGGGGGGTACGGGTGAGCAGTACTTC. Protein sequence: CSVDRGGTGEQYF.

About this clone: Sequence at one end of the junction differs from germline and may be a read error. The rearrangement joins TRBV5-4 to TRBJ2-5; a weak D match, TRBD2 (5 bases). This CDR3 is built from 12 residues. The V gene's germline CDR1 is SGHNT and CDR2 YYREEE (reference sequence). The CDR3 spells CASSSPERTQHF. The CDR3 DNA follows: TGTGCCAGCAGCTCCCCAGAGCGGACCCAGCACTTC.

The chain combines TRBV10-1 with TRBJ2-2, with TRBD1 identical over 8 bases. V dropped 8 bases and J dropped 2; count of bases not matched to a gene: 4. The CDR3 spans 14 residues. Germline-derived CDR1 and CDR2 are WNHNN and SYGVQD (reference sequence). CDR3 region: CASRPGGNTGELFF. CDR3 nucleotides: TGCGCCAGCCGGCCAGGGGGCAACACCGGGGAGCTGTTTTTT.

The chain uses TRBV5-1 and TRBJ2-2; D is perhaps TRBD1 (6 bases). V was shortened by 7 bases and J by 5 bases, with 12 bases between the two germline ends. The CDR3 spans 13 residues. The germline V gene has CDR1 SGHRS and CDR2 YFSETQ. CDR3 coding DNA: TGCGCCAGCGCCCTACAGGGAACCGGGGAGCTGTTTTTT. This gives the protein CASALQGTGELFF.

The chain couples TRBV9 to TRBJ1-6, with TRBD1 matching 7 bases. V was clipped by 0 bases and J by 8 bases; unmatched bases: 5. The CDR3 runs 15 residues. Germline-derived CDR1 and CDR2 are SGDLS and YYNGEE. CDR3 sequence reads: CASSVAGQKYSPLHF. The CDR3 nucleotides read TGTGCCAGCAGCGTAGCGGGACAGAAGTATTCACCCCTCCACTTT.

The DNA of the CDR3 is TGTGCCAGTAGTATAGAGAGCACCTACAATGAGCAGTTCTTC. It is translated as CASSIESTYNEQFF. The chain couples TRBV19 to TRBJ2-1, with D unresolved. The V end was cut by 0 bases, the J end by 2 bases, with 5 bases between. Per germline, CDR1 LNHDA and CDR2 SQIVND (reference sequence). The CDR3 contains 14 residues.

The gene calls are TRBV7-9 and TRBJ2-1; D perhaps matches TRBD2 (7 bases). The CDR3 runs to 16 residues. Trimming cost V 4 bases and J 6 bases, with 19 bases left between them. The germline gives CDR1 SEHNR, CDR2 FQNEAQ (reference sequence). In nucleotides, the CDR3 is TGTGCCAGCAGCTACCCGGGGGGCCAAACTGTCAATGAGCAGTTCTTC. Residues: CASSYPGGQTVNEQFF.

This clone came up once. The rearrangement links TRBV4-1 to TRBJ1-1; perhaps TRBD1 as D (6 bases). CDR1 is MGHRA, CDR2 YSYEKL, per germline. Trimming pared 4 bases from V and 0 bases from J, leaving 21 bases between. This CDR3 comprises 18 residues. The CDR3 loop reads CASSPRGGGLPMNTEAFF. DNA of the CDR3: TGCGCCAGCAGCCCAAGAGGGGGGGGCTTACCCATGAACACTGAAGCTTTCTTT.

This chain links TRBV2 with TRBJ1-4; 7 bases are a match to TRBD1. Germline CDR1 is SNHLY and CDR2 is FYNNEI. The length of the CDR3 is 13 residues. J was trimmed by 3 bases and V by 9 bases; bases with no gene match: 4. CDR3 nucleotide sequence: TGTGCCAGTCGGACAGGCGCTAATGAAAAACTGTTTTTT. It is translated as CASRTGANEKLFF.

V usage is TRBV5-1 and J usage is TRBJ2-5; 12 bases map to TRBD2. The germline gives CDR1 SGHRS, CDR2 YFSETQ. V lost 6 bases to trimming and J lost 1 base; unmatched junction nucleotides: 4. The CDR3 is made up of 15 amino acids. The DNA for the CDR3 is TGCGCCAGCACTGGACTAGCGGGGAGCCAAGAGACCCAGTACTTC. Its translation is CASTGLAGSQETQYF. Combining the CDR3 with reference TRBV5-1 and TRBJ2-5 gives the whole variable domain KAGVTQTPRYLIKTRGQQVTLSCSPISGHRSVSWYQQTPGQGLQFLFEYFSETQRNKGNFPGRFSGRQFSNSRSEMNVSTLELGDSALYLCASTGLAGSQETQYFGPGTRLLVL.

This clone was counted a few times. CDR3 nucleotide sequence: TGTGCCAGCTCACCCCTACAGGGGCAGGGGGACACCATATATTTT. It yields the protein CASSPLQGQGDTIYF. The chain has TRBV18 and TRBJ1-3; 7 nucleotides align to TRBD1. The V gene end was trimmed by 3 bases and the J gene end by 8 bases; junction bases not matched to a gene: 10. CDR1 is KGHSH and CDR2 is LQKENI in the germline V gene. CDR3 length: 15 amino acids. The variable domain in full, with the rest retrieved from reference TRBV18 and TRBJ1-3, is NAGVMQNPRHLVRRRGQEARLRCSPMKGHSHVYWYRQLPEEGLKFMVYLQKENIIDESGMPKERFSAEFPKEGPSILRIQQVVRGDSAAYFCASSPLQGQGDTIYFGEGSWLTVV.

This chain links TRBV5-1 with TRBJ1-1, with D unclear. This CDR3 is 16 amino acids long. The V and J ends lost 0 bases and 1 base respectively, with 13 bases between them. Germline CDR1 is SGHRS and CDR2 is YFSETQ. CDR3 bases: TGCGCCAGCAGCTTGGGGTTCTTGACTGGGAACACTGAAGCTTTCTTT. This gives the protein CASSLGFLTGNTEAFF.

A few counts support this clone. The chain combines TRBV5-8 with TRBJ1-2, with 10 positions matching TRBD1. The germline gives CDR1 SGHTS, CDR2 YDEGEE. The V gene end was trimmed by 4 bases and the J gene end by 2 bases; junction bases not matched to a gene: 5. The CDR3 length is 15 residues. DNA for the CDR3: TGTGCCAGCAGCCTCACGGGACAGGGGAACTATGGCTACACCTTC. Protein product: CASSLTGQGNYGYTF.

The V gene is TRBV5-1, the J gene TRBJ1-4; D is undetermined. V lost 0 bases, J lost 8 bases, and 11 bases lay in between. Germline V gene sequence: CDR1 SGHRS, CDR2 YFSETQ. The CDR3 extends over 14 amino acids. The CDR3 region is CASSLVQAGEKLFF. DNA of the CDR3: TGCGCCAGCAGCTTGGTCCAGGCGGGGGAAAAACTGTTTTTT.

This clone was seen more than once but under ten times. The rearrangement uses TRBV10-3 and TRBJ1-6; 12 bases align to TRBD1. The CDR3 is made up of 16 amino acids. From germline, CDR1 is ENHRY and CDR2 SYGVKD. J gave up 10 bases and V 6 bases, and 10 bases lay outside the gene matches. CDR3 bases: TGTGCCATCAGCATGAGAGGGACAGGGGGCGAATCACCCCTCCACTTT. Translation gives CAISMRGTGGESPLHF.

The gene calls are TRBV10-3 and TRBJ2-5, with TRBD1 matching 7 bases. The CDR3 sequence is 13 residues long. Germline lookup yields CDR1 ENHRY and CDR2 SYGVKD. V gave up 6 bases and J gave up 1 base; unmatched junction bases: 2. CDR3 bases: TGTGCCATCAGAGACAGGGTCCAAGAGACCCAGTACTTC. It is translated as CAIRDRVQETQYF.

This sequence joins TRBV27 and TRBJ1-5, with D unresolved. Trimming shortened V by 5 bases and J by 6 bases, and 26 bases separated the two germline ends. In germline, CDR1 is MNHEY, CDR2 SMNVEV (reference sequence). This CDR3 comprises 18 residues. The CDR3 loop is CASSKWEPYYPEGQPQHF. The DNA for the CDR3 is TGTGCCAGCAGTAAGTGGGAGCCGTACTACCCGGAGGGTCAGCCCCAGCATTTT.